These 10 T cell receptor beta chains were all obtained from the same sample, sequenced in a study of OX40 agonist ivuxolimab in advanced cancers. Profiled with immunoSEQ multiplex PCR; TCRdb holds only in-frame clones, not every one. The data show fewer than 95,000 clones, with roughly 80% seen just once and 0.35% to 0.45% held by the top ten. The sample here was CD4+ or CD8+ T cells sorted from blood, taken in a trial of the OX40 agonist ivuxolimab. The receptors shown here come from an adult with an advanced solid tumor such as melanoma, head and neck, liver or kidney cancer.

This chain joins TRBV20-1 and TRBJ2-5, with no clear D. V was shortened by 3 bases and J by 1 base, with 0 bases between the two germline ends. Germline V lookup: CDR1 DFQATT, CDR2 SNEGSKA (reference sequence). This CDR3 has 10 residues. CDR3 amino acids: CSASQETQYF. As DNA, the CDR3 is TGCAGTGCTAGCCAAGAGACCCAGTACTTC.

The V call is TRBV7-8, the J call TRBJ2-7; 10 nucleotides match TRBD2. CDR1 SGHVS and CDR2 FQNEAQ come from the germline V gene. This CDR3 contains 15 residues. J gave up 2 bases and V 2 bases, and 3 bases lay outside the gene matches. This chain's CDR3 is CASSLTSGIPYEQYF. The CDR3 DNA reads as TGTGCCAGCAGCTTAACTAGCGGGATCCCCTACGAGCAGTACTTC.

The V call is TRBV5-1, the J call TRBJ2-2; possibly TRBD1 or TRBD2 for D (5 bases each). The length of the CDR3 is 14 residues. The V gene's germline CDR1 is SGHRS and CDR2 YFSETQ. V was clipped by 4 bases and J by 9 bases, with 16 bases between them. The CDR3 bases are TGCGCCAGCAGCCTGGGACCCTCGTTCCGGGAGCTGTTTTTT. Its protein product is CASSLGPSFRELFF.

The table lists this clone with a few counts. The rearrangement links TRBV28 to TRBJ1-3; a possible D gene is TRBD1 (6 bases). This CDR3 has 14 amino acids. Germline CDR1 and CDR2: MDHEN and SYDVKM. Deletions cut 1 base from V and 5 bases from J, with 9 bases between. For the CDR3, the DNA is TGTGCCAGCAGTTTATTGGGGGCGAGAAACACCATATATTTT. Protein product: CASSLLGARNTIYF.

The genes are TRBV6-5 and TRBJ1-3; D remains unclear. V was shortened by 8 bases and J by 0 bases, with 2 bases between the two germline ends. Per germline, CDR1 MNHEY and CDR2 SVGAGI. The CDR3 has 11 amino acids. The CDR3 is CASGSGNTIYF. CDR3 nucleotide sequence: TGTGCCAGCGGCTCTGGAAACACCATATATTTT.

The genes are TRBV30 and TRBJ2-5; weak D call: TRBD2 (5 bases). This CDR3 is 13 amino acids long. Germline V gene lookup returns CDR1 GTSNPN and CDR2 SVGIG (reference sequence). V was shortened by 4 bases and J by 0 bases, with 9 bases between the two germline ends. CDR3 loop: CAWKRADQETQYF. The CDR3, as DNA: TGTGCCTGGAAACGAGCGGACCAAGAGACCCAGTACTTC.

The chain combines TRBV7-8 with TRBJ1-4, with a weak D call TRBD1 (6 bases). CDR3 length: 15 residues. In germline, CDR1 is SGHVS, CDR2 FQNEAQ. Trimming cost V 3 bases and J 6 bases, with 14 bases left between them. CDR3 sequence (DNA): TGTGCCAGCAGCTTTCGAGGGGGGGAATATGAAAAACTGTTTTTT. Translation gives CASSFRGGEYEKLFF.

The CDR3 sequence is CASSPDSGQPQHF. As DNA, the CDR3 is TGCGCCAGCAGCCCAGATTCGGGCCAGCCCCAGCATTTT. This chain uses TRBV5-1 with TRBJ1-5; no clear D gene. CDR1 and CDR2 from the germline V gene are SGHRS and YFSETQ. The V and J ends lost 4 bases and 7 bases respectively, with 12 bases between them. The CDR3 spans 13 residues.

This clone was observed a single time. V usage is TRBV5-6 and J usage is TRBJ2-3; TRBD1 is a possible D gene (5 bases). The germline gives CDR1 SGHDT, CDR2 YYEEEE. Deletions cut 3 bases from V and 3 bases from J, with 17 bases between. The CDR3 spans 16 residues. As DNA, the CDR3 is TGTGCCAGCAGCTCTCGAAGGGGAAGGGGAACAGATACGCAGTATTTT. This translates into CASSSRRGRGTDTQYF.

The rearrangement joins TRBV6-5 to TRBJ1-2, with TRBD1 as a possible D gene (5 bases). Germline V lookup: CDR1 MNHEY, CDR2 SVGAGI. This CDR3 has 15 amino acids. Between the trimmed V and J ends, which lost 0 bases and 5 bases, there was a span of 13 bases. The CDR3, as DNA: TGTGCCAGCAGTTACTCGGGGAGCGGGGGATATGGCTACACCTTC. Translating gives CASSYSGSGGYGYTF.